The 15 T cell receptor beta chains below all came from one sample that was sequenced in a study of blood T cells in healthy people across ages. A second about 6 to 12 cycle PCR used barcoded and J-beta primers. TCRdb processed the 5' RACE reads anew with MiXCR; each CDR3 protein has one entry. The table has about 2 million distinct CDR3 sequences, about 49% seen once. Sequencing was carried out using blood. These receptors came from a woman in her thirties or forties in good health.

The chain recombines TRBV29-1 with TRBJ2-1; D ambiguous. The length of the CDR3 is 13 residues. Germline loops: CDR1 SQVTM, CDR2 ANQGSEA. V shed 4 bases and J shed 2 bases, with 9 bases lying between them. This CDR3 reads CSVVPPTYNEQFF. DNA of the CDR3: TGCAGCGTTGTTCCTCCAACCTACAATGAGCAGTTCTTC.

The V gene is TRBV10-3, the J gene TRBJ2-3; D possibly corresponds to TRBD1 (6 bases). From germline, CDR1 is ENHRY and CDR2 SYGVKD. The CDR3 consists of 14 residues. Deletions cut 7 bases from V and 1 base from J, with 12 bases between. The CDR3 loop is CAITSGQGTDTQYF. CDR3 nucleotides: TGTGCCATCACTTCGGGACAAGGCACAGATACGCAGTATTTT.

CDR3 bases: TGTGCCAGCAGCTTTCCGTCCAACGGCACCTTC. As protein: CASSFPSNGTF. V gene TRBV7-2 combines with J gene TRBJ1-2; D is unresolved. Germline CDR1 and CDR2: SGHTA and FQGNSA. The V gene lost 3 bases and the J gene lost 13 bases, with 12 bases spanning the gap. The CDR3 spans 11 residues. Filled out from reference TRBV7-2 and TRBJ1-2, the complete variable domain reads GAGVSQSPSNKVTEKGKDVELRCDPISGHTALYWYRQSLGQGLEFLIYFQGNSAPDKSGLPSDRFSAERTGGSVSTLTIQRTQQEDSAVYLCASSFPSNGTFGSGTRLTVV.

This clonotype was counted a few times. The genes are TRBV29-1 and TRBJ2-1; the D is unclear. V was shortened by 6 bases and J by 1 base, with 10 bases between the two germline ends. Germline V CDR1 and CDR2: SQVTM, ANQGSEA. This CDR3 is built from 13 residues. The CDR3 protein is CSVVTRSYNEQFF. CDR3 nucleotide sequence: TGCAGCGTGGTGACAAGGTCCTACAATGAGCAGTTCTTC.

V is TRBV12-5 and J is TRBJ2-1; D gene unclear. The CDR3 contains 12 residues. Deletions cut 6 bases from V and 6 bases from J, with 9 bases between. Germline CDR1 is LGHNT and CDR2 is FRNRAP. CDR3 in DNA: TGTGCTAGTGGCCTATCCCTCAATGAGCAGTTCTTC. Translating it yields CASGLSLNEQFF.

CDR3 amino acids: CASSLAGDRSYNEQFF. In nucleotides, the CDR3 is TGCGCCAGCAGCTTGGCCGGGGACAGGTCTTACAATGAGCAGTTCTTC. The V gene is TRBV5-1, the J gene TRBJ2-1; TRBD1 aligns across 8 bases. Germline CDR1 is SGHRS and CDR2 is YFSETQ. The CDR3 loop spans 16 amino acids. V dropped 0 bases and J dropped 4; count of bases not matched to a gene: 6.

The CDR3, as DNA: TGTGCCAGCAGCCAAGATAACGGCTATGGCTACACCTTC. It yields the protein CASSQDNGYGYTF. The chain carries TRBV4-2 and TRBJ1-2; D is ambiguous. Between the trimmed V and J ends, which lost 0 bases and 4 bases, there was a span of 6 bases. The CDR3 sequence is 13 residues long. Germline CDR1 reads LGHNA; CDR2 reads YNFKEQ.

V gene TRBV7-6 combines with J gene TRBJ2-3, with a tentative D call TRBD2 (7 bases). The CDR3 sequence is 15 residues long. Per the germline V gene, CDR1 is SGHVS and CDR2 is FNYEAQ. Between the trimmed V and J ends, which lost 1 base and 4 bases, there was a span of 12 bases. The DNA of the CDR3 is TGTGCCAGCAGCTTAGTTGGGGGGGCATCAGATACGCAGTATTTT. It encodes CASSLVGGASDTQYF. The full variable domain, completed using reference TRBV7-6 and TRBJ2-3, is GAGVSQSPRYKVTKRGQDVALRCDPISGHVSLYWYRQALGQGPEFLTYFNYEAQQDKSGLPNDRFSAERPEGSISTLTIQRTEQRDSAMYRCASSLVGGASDTQYFGPGTRLTVL.

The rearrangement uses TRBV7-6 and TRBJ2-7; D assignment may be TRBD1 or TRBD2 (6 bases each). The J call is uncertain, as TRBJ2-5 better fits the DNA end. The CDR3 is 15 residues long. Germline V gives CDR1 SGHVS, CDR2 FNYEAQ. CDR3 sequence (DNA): TGTGCCAGCAGCCCGACCGGGGGCCTCCACGAGACCCAGTACTTC. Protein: CASSPTGGLHETQYF.

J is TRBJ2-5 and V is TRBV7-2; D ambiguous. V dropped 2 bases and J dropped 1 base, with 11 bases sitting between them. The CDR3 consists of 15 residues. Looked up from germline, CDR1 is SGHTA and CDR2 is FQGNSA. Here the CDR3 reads CASSLSGRIQETQYF. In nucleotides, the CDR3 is TGTGCCAGCAGCTTATCCGGACGGATCCAAGAGACCCAGTACTTC.

The CDR3 sequence: CSALPTGKYNEQYF. In DNA form, the CDR3 reads TGCAGTGCCCTCCCGACAGGCAAATACAATGAGCAGTACTTC. The chain employs TRBV20-1 and TRBJ2-1; D perhaps matches TRBD1 (6 bases). The J call may be in error: the DNA end matches TRBJ2-7 better. CDR1 DFQATT and CDR2 SNEGSKA come from the germline V gene (reference sequence). The CDR3 sequence is 14 residues long.

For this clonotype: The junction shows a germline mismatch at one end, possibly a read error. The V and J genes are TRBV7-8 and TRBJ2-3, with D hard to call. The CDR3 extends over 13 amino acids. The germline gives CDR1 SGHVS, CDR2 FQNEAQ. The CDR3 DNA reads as TGTGCCAGCAGCTCCAGCTCAACAGATACGCGGTATTTT. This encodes CASSSSSTDTRYF.

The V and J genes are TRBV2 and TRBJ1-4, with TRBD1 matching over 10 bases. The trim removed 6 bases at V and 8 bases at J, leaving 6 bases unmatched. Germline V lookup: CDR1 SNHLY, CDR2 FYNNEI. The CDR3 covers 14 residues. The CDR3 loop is CASRGQGDREKLFF. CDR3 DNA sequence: TGTGCCAGCAGAGGACAGGGGGATCGGGAAAAACTGTTTTTT.

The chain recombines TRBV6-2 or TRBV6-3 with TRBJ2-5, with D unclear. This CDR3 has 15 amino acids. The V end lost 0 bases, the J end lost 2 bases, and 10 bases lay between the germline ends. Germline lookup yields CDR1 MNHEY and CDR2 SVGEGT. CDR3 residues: CASSYSEVIQETQYF. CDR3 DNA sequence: TGTGCCAGCAGTTACTCGGAAGTCATACAAGAGACCCAGTACTTC.

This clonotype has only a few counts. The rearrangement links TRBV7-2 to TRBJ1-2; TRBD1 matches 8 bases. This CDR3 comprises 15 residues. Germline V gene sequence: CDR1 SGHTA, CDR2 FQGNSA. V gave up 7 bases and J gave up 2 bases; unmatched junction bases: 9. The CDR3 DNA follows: TGTGCCAGCACCCGACCCGGGACAGGCAACTATGGCTACACCTTC. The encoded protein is CASTRPGTGNYGYTF.